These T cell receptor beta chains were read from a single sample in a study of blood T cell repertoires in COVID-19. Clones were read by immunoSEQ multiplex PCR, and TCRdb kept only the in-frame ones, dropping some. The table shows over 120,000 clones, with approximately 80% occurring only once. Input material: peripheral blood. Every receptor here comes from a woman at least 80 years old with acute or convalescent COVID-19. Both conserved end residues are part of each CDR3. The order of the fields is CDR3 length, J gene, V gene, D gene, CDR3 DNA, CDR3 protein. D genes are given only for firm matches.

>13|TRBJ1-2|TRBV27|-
TGTGCCAGCAGTTTATCTCGTAGCTATGGCTACACCTTC
CASSLSRSYGYTF
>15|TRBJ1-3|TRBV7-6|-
TGTGCCAGCAGCTTTGGGGACATTTCTGGAAACACCATATATTTT
CASSFGDISGNTIYF
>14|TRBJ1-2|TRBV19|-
TGTGCCAGTAGTCAGGAAAGGGGGAACTATGGCTACACCTTC
CASSQERGNYGYTF
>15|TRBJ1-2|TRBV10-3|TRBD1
TGTGCCATCAGTGAGCCGCAGGGGGCCTCCTATGGCTACACCTTC
CAISEPQGASYGYTF
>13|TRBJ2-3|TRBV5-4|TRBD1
TGTGCCAGCGGGACAGCGAACACAGATACGCAGTATTTT
CASGTANTDTQYF
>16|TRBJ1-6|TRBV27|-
TGTGCCAGCAGTCCGGACAGCGCCTCGTGGAATTCACCCCTCCACTTT
CASSPDSASWNSPLHF
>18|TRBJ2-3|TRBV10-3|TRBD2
TGTGCCATCAGTGAGACCCTAGCGGGGATGTCTAGCACAGATACGCAGTATTTT
CAISETLAGMSSTDTQYF
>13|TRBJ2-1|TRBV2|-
TGTGCCAGCAGTACAGGGTACTACAATGAGCAGTTCTTC
CASSTGYYNEQFF
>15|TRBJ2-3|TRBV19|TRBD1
TGTGCCAGTAGAAGGCCGGGACAGGACTTGTATACGCAGTATTTT
CASRRPGQDLYTQYF
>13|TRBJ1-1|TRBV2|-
TGTGCCAGCGAAAGCCAGGGGAACACTGAAGCTTTCTTT
CASESQGNTEAFF